This entry lists 14 T cell receptor beta chains sequenced from one sample in a study of control samples from healthy donors and cancer patients. Profiled with immunoSEQ multiplex PCR; TCRdb holds only in-frame clones, not every one. Here the sample spans 150,000 to 200,000 clones, more than 85% being singletons. Sequenced sample: blood. The origin of the receptors is a woman aged 40-49 years in good health.

V gene TRBV5-1 combines with J gene TRBJ2-2; D is perhaps TRBD1 (6 bases). This CDR3 region has 14 residues. Germline V gene sequence: CDR1 SGHRS, CDR2 YFSETQ. V lost 8 bases and J 2 bases, leaving 13 bases between the germline ends. In nucleotides, the CDR3 is TGCGCCAGTATTCCGGGACACAACACCGGGGAGCTGTTTTTT. Protein product: CASIPGHNTGELFF.

The chain employs TRBV5-1 and TRBJ1-1; the match to TRBD1 covers 8 bases. CDR1 is SGHRS, CDR2 YFSETQ, per germline. The CDR3 has 13 residues. The V segment lost 6 bases and the J segment 2 bases; nucleotides outside the gene matches: 3. Here the CDR3 DNA reads TGCGCCAGCAAGGGACAGGCAAACACTGAAGCTTTCTTT. This codes for CASKGQANTEAFF.

The V gene is TRBV18, the J gene TRBJ1-1; D uncertain. Germline loops: CDR1 KGHSH, CDR2 LQKENI. The CDR3 runs 12 residues. The germline V and J ends were trimmed by 6 bases and 9 bases, with 14 bases remaining between them. The CDR3 sequence: CASSPQTDKAFF. The CDR3 DNA sequence: TGTGCCAGCTCCCCCCAGACGGATAAAGCTTTCTTT.

J is TRBJ1-3 and V is TRBV5-4; tentatively, D is TRBD1 (5 bases). CDR3 length equals 14 residues. Germline V gives CDR1 SGHNT, CDR2 YYREEE (reference sequence). Deletions cut 4 bases from V and 4 bases from J, with 12 bases between. In DNA form, the CDR3 reads TGTGCCAGCAGCCGGGACGGAAGAGGAAACACCATATATTTT. Translation gives CASSRDGRGNTIYF.

The chain carries TRBV6-5 and TRBJ1-2, with D uncertain. Trimming took 7 bases from V and 6 from J, leaving 18 bases between them. CDR1 is MNHEY, CDR2 SVGAGI, per germline. CDR3 size: 14 residues. For the CDR3, the DNA is TGTGCCAGCACTTCGGAGGCAGGATACCATGGCTACACCTTC. This codes for CASTSEAGYHGYTF.

This rearrangement joins TRBV4-1 to TRBJ1-5; no clear D. V lost 0 bases to trimming and J lost 5 bases, with 5 bases between them. From germline, CDR1 is MGHRA and CDR2 YSYEKL. This CDR3 region has 13 residues. CDR3 residues: CASSQDRYQPQHF. CDR3 DNA sequence: TGCGCCAGCAGCCAAGACAGATATCAGCCCCAGCATTTT.

The chain uses TRBV20-1 and TRBJ1-1; tentative D call: TRBD1 (5 bases). This CDR3 spans 10 amino acids. Germline V CDR1 and CDR2: DFQATT, SNEGSKA (reference sequence). V lost 2 bases, J lost 11 bases, and 9 bases lay in between. The DNA of the CDR3 is TGCAGTGCTAGAAAGACAGTTGCTTTCTTT. This gives the protein CSARKTVAFF.

The genes are TRBV15 and TRBJ1-2; 7 nucleotides match TRBD1. The V and J ends lost 6 bases and 2 bases, in that order; junction bases with no gene match: 9. The V gene's germline CDR1 is LNHNV and CDR2 YYDKDF (reference sequence). CDR3 size: 15 residues. In DNA, the CDR3 is TGTGCCACCAGGCCAAGACAGGGACGGAACTATGGCTACACCTTC. It is translated as CATRPRQGRNYGYTF.

In its sample, this clone was seen a few times. CDR3 DNA: TGTGCCAGCAGCCAAGCTTTTGCGGGGGAGTTCACAGATACGCAGTATTTT. It specifies CASSQAFAGEFTDTQYF. This chain connects TRBV3-1 (or the pseudogene TRBV3-2) to TRBJ2-3, with TRBD2 matching over 7 bases. Per germline, CDR1 LGHDT and CDR2 YNNKEL (reference sequence). The CDR3 consists of 17 residues. V shed 1 base and J 2 bases; nucleotides not matched to a gene: 9.

The rearrangement joins TRBV6-5 to TRBJ2-3; either TRBD1 or TRBD2 may supply D (5 bases each). The CDR3 runs 15 residues. Trimming cost V 6 bases and J 8 bases, with 21 bases left between them. Germline V gene data show CDR1 as MNHEY and CDR2 as SVGAGI. CDR3 DNA sequence: TGTGCCAGCAGCCCCGGGACGGAGCCCTTTGGTACGCAGTATTTT. Protein sequence: CASSPGTEPFGTQYF.

This chain links TRBV27 with TRBJ1-1, with TRBD1 matching 9 bases. This CDR3 comprises 14 residues. Per the germline V gene, CDR1 is MNHEY and CDR2 is SMNVEV (reference sequence). V lost 5 bases and J lost 8; bases outside the gene matches: 9. Here the CDR3 DNA reads TGTGCCAGCAGTCCGTCCCGGGACAGGGACGAAGCTTTCTTT. Amino acids: CASSPSRDRDEAFF.

The chain recombines TRBV27 with TRBJ2-3, with no clear D. Germline V gene sequence: CDR1 MNHEY, CDR2 SMNVEV (reference sequence). V was clipped by 0 bases and J by 2 bases, with 12 bases between them. The CDR3 has 16 residues. CDR3 loop: CASSLSGRPPTDTQYF. The CDR3 DNA follows: TGTGCCAGCAGTTTATCAGGAAGACCGCCCACAGATACGCAGTATTTT.

The chain uses TRBV29-1 and TRBJ2-1; 7 nucleotides align to TRBD1. The CDR3 length is 14 residues. V shed 4 bases, J shed 2 bases, and the junction held 5 bases outside the gene matches. Germline V lookup: CDR1 SQVTM, CDR2 ANQGSEA. The CDR3 coding sequence is TGCAGCGTTGTTGTCGGGACAGCCTACAATGAGCAGTTCTTC. Its protein is CSVVVGTAYNEQFF.

CDR3 coding DNA: TGTGCCATCAGTGAGAGACCCGCTGAGGGCTACACCTTC. Amino acid sequence: CAISERPAEGYTF. V is TRBV10-3 and J is TRBJ1-2; D unresolved. The CDR3 spans 13 residues. Germline V gives CDR1 ENHRY, CDR2 SYGVKD. V was shortened by 2 bases and J by 8 bases, with 12 bases between the two germline ends.